Each of the 5 T cell receptor beta chains below was sequenced from the same sample in a study of shared clonotypes between healthy human individuals. Some clones are missing from TCRdb's copy, which holds only in-frame ones; the method was immunoSEQ multiplex PCR. This table has 2 million to 2.5 million clones, more than 85% appearing once. Sample: naive CD4+ T cells from PBMCs. Subset of the sample: CD45RA+ positively selected. The receptors come from a man aged 18 to 29 in good health. Some clones in this sample may be carry-over from other donors' samples.

The J gene is TRBJ2-3, the V gene TRBV5-1, with 7 bases matching TRBD2. Trimming removed 0 bases from V and 0 bases from J; junction bases left unmatched: 4. From germline, CDR1 is SGHRS and CDR2 YFSETQ. The CDR3 has 16 amino acids. CDR3 loop: CASSLVGSGSTDTQYF. The CDR3, as DNA: TGCGCCAGCAGCTTGGTTGGTAGCGGGAGCACAGATACGCAGTATTTT.

The chain has TRBV11-2 and TRBJ2-7; D uncertain. Germline V gene data show CDR1 as SGHAT and CDR2 as FQNNGV. The CDR3 spans 13 residues. Trimming removed 1 base at V and 3 bases at J, with 7 bases between. The CDR3 spells CASSLGQNYEQYF. DNA for the CDR3: TGTGCCAGCAGCTTAGGGCAGAACTACGAGCAGTACTTC.

The chain uses TRBV4-1 and TRBJ2-7; 13 bases match TRBD2. Trimming took 1 base from V and 5 from J; bases not matched to a gene: 2. From germline, CDR1 is MGHRA and CDR2 YSYEKL. The CDR3 length is 15 residues. The CDR3 reads CASSQGGLAGNEQYF. In nucleotides, the CDR3 is TGCGCCAGCAGCCAAGGGGGACTAGCGGGAAACGAGCAGTACTTC.

The chain links TRBV5-1 to TRBJ2-7; TRBD2 aligns across 10 bases. Germline loops: CDR1 SGHRS, CDR2 YFSETQ. After removal of 4 bases from V and 6 bases from J, the junction contained 7 bases not matched to a gene. This CDR3 is 14 amino acids long. DNA for the CDR3: TGCGCCAGCAGCAGGCTAGCGGGAGAGGTCGAGCAGTACTTC. Its translation is CASSRLAGEVEQYF.

This rearrangement joins TRBV7-3 to TRBJ2-5; D ambiguous. From germline, CDR1 is SGHTA and CDR2 FQGTGA. This CDR3 comprises 13 residues. Trimming stripped 1 base from V and 5 bases from J, with 8 bases between. CDR3 protein: CASSLRPAETQYF. The CDR3 DNA sequence: TGTGCCAGCAGCTTAAGGCCAGCGGAGACCCAGTACTTC.